The 30 T cell receptor beta chains given below trace back to one sample, sequenced in a study of control samples from healthy donors and cancer patients. Libraries were prepared by immunoSEQ multiplex PCR; TCRdb keeps only in-frame clonotypes and omits some of them. The table includes about 120,000 clones, 80% to 90% detected once. The specimen sequenced was blood. The receptors here all came from a middle-aged man in good health.

The V call is TRBV15, the J call TRBJ2-1, with D tentatively TRBD2 (6 bases). CDR3 size: 13 residues. CDR1 is LNHNV and CDR2 is YYDKDF in the germline V gene (reference sequence). V lost 4 bases and J 8 bases, leaving 12 bases between the germline ends. DNA of the CDR3: TGTGCCACCAGCATGCTGTCGGGGGATGAGCAGTTCTTC. Protein product: CATSMLSGDEQFF.

The rearrangement uses TRBV6-5 and TRBJ1-3, with TRBD1 as a possible D gene (6 bases). Germline values: CDR1 MNHEY, CDR2 SVGAGI. This CDR3 region has 15 residues. V lost 5 bases and J lost 2, with 13 bases in between. The CDR3 is CASSRDNRAGNTIYF. The CDR3 bases are TGTGCCAGCAGTCGAGATAACAGGGCTGGAAACACCATATATTTT.

The chain has TRBV6-5 and TRBJ2-2; no clear D. Germline CDR1 and CDR2: MNHEY and SVGAGI. There are 15 residues in the CDR3. Trimming stripped 5 bases from V and 1 base from J, with 11 bases between. CDR3 DNA: TGTGCCAGCAGTCAATTTCCAAAGAACACCGGGGAGCTGTTTTTT. It codes for CASSQFPKNTGELFF.

This clone was observed once. The chain combines TRBV15 with TRBJ2-1, with 8 bases lining up with TRBD2. Germline loops: CDR1 LNHNV, CDR2 YYDKDF (reference sequence). This CDR3 region has 14 residues. V was pared by 0 bases and J by 14 bases, with 9 bases of the junction left unmatched. This chain's CDR3 is CATSRDQSGGQEFF. The CDR3 bases are TGTGCCACCAGCAGAGATCAGTCGGGGGGGCAAGAGTTCTTC.

The V and J genes are TRBV30 and TRBJ1-2, with a possible D match to TRBD1 (6 bases). The CDR3 consists of 13 residues. V was pared by 3 bases and J by 8 bases, with 16 bases between. CDR1 and CDR2 from the germline V gene are GTSNPN and SVGIG (reference sequence). CDR3 DNA sequence: TGTGCCTGGAGCCCGTCAGGGGTTAGAGGCTACACCTTC. Protein: CAWSPSGVRGYTF.

The count of this clone is one. This chain links TRBV2 with TRBJ2-7; tentative D call: TRBD2 (6 bases). The V end was cut by 10 bases, the J end by 0 bases, with 16 bases between. CDR1 and CDR2 from the germline V gene are SNHLY and FYNNEI. This CDR3 has 14 residues. CDR3 sequence: CANQRQGGSYEQYF. The CDR3 DNA is TGTGCCAACCAGAGGCAGGGAGGCTCCTACGAGCAGTACTTC.

The V gene is TRBV7-2, the J gene TRBJ2-7; D tentatively fits TRBD1 or TRBD2 (5 bases each). The CDR3 has 15 amino acids. Germline CDR1 SGHTA, CDR2 FQGNSA. V lost 7 bases, J lost 1 base, and 17 bases lay in between. This chain's CDR3 is CASTRGIPASYEQYF. The CDR3 DNA is TGTGCCAGCACGAGGGGCATTCCGGCGTCCTACGAGCAGTACTTC.

The chain combines TRBV12-5 with TRBJ2-3, with D perhaps given as TRBD1 or TRBD2 (5 bases each). From germline, CDR1 is LGHNT and CDR2 FRNRAP. V was pared by 5 bases and J by 0 bases, with 12 bases between. There are 15 residues in the CDR3. CDR3 DNA: TGTGCTAGTGGTCTGGGGACGTTAAGCACAGATACGCAGTATTTT. Translating gives CASGLGTLSTDTQYF.

This sequence joins TRBV4-3 and TRBJ1-6, with a possible D match to TRBD1 (6 bases). The CDR3 has 17 amino acids. Per germline, CDR1 LGHNA and CDR2 YSLEER. Trimming took off 0 bases at V and 7 bases at J, with 16 bases between the two ends. CDR3 loop: CASSQDPVRGANSPLHF. The CDR3 DNA follows: TGCGCCAGCAGCCAAGACCCCGTCCGGGGGGCAAATTCACCCCTCCACTTT.

The rearrangement joins TRBV24-1 to TRBJ2-1, with 7 nucleotides matching TRBD2. In germline, CDR1 is KGHDR, CDR2 SFDVKD. The V segment lost 5 bases and the J segment 2 bases; nucleotides outside the gene matches: 5. The CDR3 is 15 residues long. In DNA form, the CDR3 reads TGTGCCACCAGTGGTGCCGGGGGGACCTACAATGAGCAGTTCTTC. It specifies CATSGAGGTYNEQFF.

The chain couples TRBV7-2 to TRBJ2-1; 13 bases align to TRBD2. There are 16 residues in the CDR3. The germline CDR1 and CDR2 sequences are SGHTA and FQGNSA. With V trimmed by 1 base and J by 9 bases, 6 bases remained unmatched. CDR3 DNA sequence: TGTGCCAGCAGCTTAGGTGGGACTAGCGGGGTCCCTGAGCAGTTCTTC. It encodes CASSLGGTSGVPEQFF.

V gene TRBV12-3 or TRBV12-4 combines with J gene TRBJ1-6; maybe TRBD1 (5 bases). This CDR3 contains 13 residues. Trimming removed 6 bases at V and 10 bases at J, with 13 bases between. The CDR3 DNA reads as TGTGCCAGCAGGTGGGGGGTGAGATCACCCCTCCACTTT. Translation: CASRWGVRSPLHF.

This chain joins TRBV12-3 or TRBV12-4 and TRBJ2-3, with 12 bases lining up with TRBD2. The trim removed 6 bases at V and 9 bases at J, leaving 4 bases unmatched. The CDR3 sequence is 13 residues long. Here the CDR3 reads CASSPGTSGTQYF. Here the CDR3 DNA reads TGTGCCAGCAGCCCGGGGACTAGCGGGACGCAGTATTTT.

This chain links TRBV30 with TRBJ2-7; no definite D call. From germline, CDR1 is GTSNPN and CDR2 SVGIG (reference sequence). Deletions cut 3 bases from V and 0 bases from J, with 18 bases between. This CDR3 has 16 residues. The CDR3: CAWRAQRIATSYEQYF. DNA of the CDR3: TGTGCCTGGAGGGCCCAGAGAATTGCCACCTCCTACGAGCAGTACTTC.

The chain links TRBV19 to TRBJ1-3; D call uncertain. The CDR3 spans 16 residues. V lost 2 bases and J 4 bases, leaving 15 bases between the germline ends. The germline V gene has CDR1 LNHDA and CDR2 SQIVND (reference sequence). CDR3 DNA: TGTGCCAGTAGTATAAAGGGCTGGGCTGGCGGAAACACCATATATTTT. This translates into CASSIKGWAGGNTIYF. Supplemented by reference TRBV19 and TRBJ1-3, the full variable domain reads DGGITQSPKYLFRKEGQNVTLSCEQNLNHDAMYWYRQDPGQGLRLIYYSQIVNDFQKGDIAEGYSVSREKKESFPLTVTSAQKNPTAFYLCASSIKGWAGGNTIYFGEGSWLTVV.

The chain employs TRBV5-1 and TRBJ2-5; D gene ambiguous. V dropped 4 bases and J dropped 4 bases, with 8 bases sitting between them. This CDR3 region has 12 residues. The germline V gene has CDR1 SGHRS and CDR2 YFSETQ. The CDR3 region has the DNA TGCGCCAGCAGCCCCGAAACAGAGACCCAGTACTTC. Translated, it gives CASSPETETQYF.

The J gene is TRBJ2-3, the V gene TRBV29-1; D remains unclear. CDR1 SQVTM and CDR2 ANQGSEA come from the germline V gene. This CDR3 comprises 11 residues. V lost 2 bases to trimming and J lost 2 bases, with 2 bases between them. CDR3 loop: CSVEYTDTQYF. The CDR3 DNA follows: TGCAGCGTTGAATACACAGATACGCAGTATTTT.

V is TRBV27 and J is TRBJ1-6; D not certain. CDR1 and CDR2 from the germline V gene are MNHEY and SMNVEV (reference sequence). V lost 1 base and J lost 5, with 21 bases in between. This CDR3 contains 19 residues. This CDR3 reads CASSLFNPGSRTHNSPLHF. The CDR3 nucleotides read TGTGCCAGCAGTTTATTTAACCCAGGCAGCCGTACTCATAATTCACCCCTCCACTTT.

V usage is TRBV7-2 and J usage is TRBJ1-1; 7 nucleotides match TRBD1. This CDR3 comprises 16 residues. Germline V gene lookup returns CDR1 SGHTA and CDR2 FQGNSA. The ends lost 0 bases at V and 5 bases at J; junction bases unmatched: 9. The CDR3 DNA is TGTGCCAGCAGCTTAGCCCTGTCAGGGGGAAGAACTGAAGCTTTCTTT. Residues: CASSLALSGGRTEAFF.

Only one count was recorded for this clone. The rearrangement links TRBV4-1 to TRBJ1-2, with 11 positions matching TRBD1. There are 15 residues in the CDR3. Per germline, CDR1 MGHRA and CDR2 YSYEKL. J was trimmed by 8 bases and V by 4 bases; bases with no gene match: 9. The CDR3 DNA follows: TGCGCCAGCAGCCGGGGACAGGGGGTTATAGGAGGCTACACCTTC. It codes for CASSRGQGVIGGYTF.

The chain combines TRBV18 with TRBJ1-1; D gene ambiguous. This CDR3 is 14 amino acids long. V lost 3 bases and J lost 2, with 10 bases in between. The germline V gene encodes CDR1 KGHSH and CDR2 LQKENI. The CDR3 spells CASSPDPLNTEAFF. The CDR3 region has the DNA TGTGCCAGCTCACCTGATCCGCTAAACACTGAAGCTTTCTTT.

The chain uses TRBV7-9 and TRBJ2-2; 11 bases align to TRBD1. V shed 5 bases and J 0 bases; nucleotides not matched to a gene: 11. Germline lookup yields CDR1 SEHNR and CDR2 FQNEAQ (reference sequence). The CDR3 length is 19 residues. CDR3 sequence reads: CASSPGQGARLSNTGELFF. For the CDR3, the DNA is TGTGCCAGCAGCCCCGGACAGGGGGCTAGGTTGTCGAACACCGGGGAGCTGTTTTTT.

The genes are TRBV29-1 and TRBJ1-2; D possibly corresponds to TRBD1 (5 bases). V was clipped by 6 bases and J by 4 bases, with 12 bases between them. Looked up from germline, CDR1 is SQVTM and CDR2 is ANQGSEA. This CDR3 comprises 12 residues. The chain's CDR3 is CSVARDAYGYTF. The CDR3 coding sequence is TGCAGCGTGGCGAGGGACGCCTATGGCTACACCTTC.

CDR3 DNA sequence: TGTGCCAGCTCATCGACAGGGAATTCACCCCTCCACTTT. This encodes CASSSTGNSPLHF. This chain uses TRBV18 with TRBJ1-6, with 7 bases lining up with TRBD1. CDR1 is KGHSH and CDR2 is LQKENI in the germline V gene. CDR3 length: 13 amino acids. V shed 5 bases, J shed 7 bases, and the junction held 2 bases outside the gene matches. The whole variable domain, remainder taken from reference TRBV18 and TRBJ1-6, is NAGVMQNPRHLVRRRGQEARLRCSPMKGHSHVYWYRQLPEEGLKFMVYLQKENIIDESGMPKERFSAEFPKEGPSILRIQQVVRGDSAAYFCASSSTGNSPLHFGNGTRLTVT.

Comment on this clone: The junction does not match germline at one end; this may be a read error. The chain has TRBV5-5 and TRBJ2-3; TRBD2 agrees at 8 bases. CDR1 is SGHKS and CDR2 is YYEKEE in the germline V gene (reference sequence). The CDR3 is 15 amino acids. The CDR3 here is CASSQRGISTDAQYF. CDR3 DNA sequence: TGTGCCAGCAGCCAGCGGGGGATTAGCACAGATGCGCAGTATTTT.

The J gene is TRBJ1-1, the V gene TRBV10-3; D is undetermined. The CDR3 has 15 residues. Germline V lookup: CDR1 ENHRY, CDR2 SYGVKD. Deletions cut 4 bases from V and 4 bases from J, with 16 bases between. CDR3 bases: TGTGCCATCAGTGCGTATTGGGATGAGGGCACTGAAGCTTTCTTT. This gives the protein CAISAYWDEGTEAFF.

This clone appeared a few times. The V and J genes are TRBV19 and TRBJ1-5; no clear D. This CDR3 has 17 residues. V was pared by 4 bases and J by 0 bases, with 16 bases between. Germline loops: CDR1 LNHDA, CDR2 SQIVND (reference sequence). CDR3 protein: CASSTSSTVYSNQPQHF. CDR3 nucleotide sequence: TGTGCCAGTAGTACAAGCTCGACGGTCTATAGCAATCAGCCCCAGCATTTT. Variable domain in full (rest from reference TRBV19 and TRBJ1-5): DGGITQSPKYLFRKEGQNVTLSCEQNLNHDAMYWYRQDPGQGLRLIYYSQIVNDFQKGDIAEGYSVSREKKESFPLTVTSAQKNPTAFYLCASSTSSTVYSNQPQHFGDGTRLSIL.

The chain couples TRBV18 to TRBJ1-5; 7 bases line up with TRBD1. The V segment lost 3 bases and the J segment 3 bases; nucleotides outside the gene matches: 2. The CDR3 has 14 amino acids. CDR1 is KGHSH and CDR2 is LQKENI in the germline V gene. CDR3 sequence reads: CASSPTGDNQPQHF. The CDR3 nucleotides read TGTGCCAGCTCACCCACAGGGGACAATCAGCCCCAGCATTTT.

This clone was seen just once. The chain employs TRBV20-1 and TRBJ2-4; D uncertain. The CDR3 totals 11 residues. V was shortened by 0 bases and J by 8 bases, with 5 bases between the two germline ends. The germline V gene has CDR1 DFQATT and CDR2 SNEGSKA (reference sequence). The CDR3 spells CSARDRDIQYF. The DNA of the CDR3 is TGCAGTGCTAGAGATAGAGACATTCAGTACTTC.

V usage is TRBV7-3 and J usage is TRBJ1-2; 8 bases line up with TRBD1. CDR3 length: 14 residues. V shed 2 bases, J shed 8 bases, and the junction held 7 bases outside the gene matches. Germline V gives CDR1 SGHTA, CDR2 FQGTGA. As DNA, the CDR3 is TGTGCCAGCAGCTTAGACAGGGGCCCAGAGGGCTACACCTTC. Protein product: CASSLDRGPEGYTF.